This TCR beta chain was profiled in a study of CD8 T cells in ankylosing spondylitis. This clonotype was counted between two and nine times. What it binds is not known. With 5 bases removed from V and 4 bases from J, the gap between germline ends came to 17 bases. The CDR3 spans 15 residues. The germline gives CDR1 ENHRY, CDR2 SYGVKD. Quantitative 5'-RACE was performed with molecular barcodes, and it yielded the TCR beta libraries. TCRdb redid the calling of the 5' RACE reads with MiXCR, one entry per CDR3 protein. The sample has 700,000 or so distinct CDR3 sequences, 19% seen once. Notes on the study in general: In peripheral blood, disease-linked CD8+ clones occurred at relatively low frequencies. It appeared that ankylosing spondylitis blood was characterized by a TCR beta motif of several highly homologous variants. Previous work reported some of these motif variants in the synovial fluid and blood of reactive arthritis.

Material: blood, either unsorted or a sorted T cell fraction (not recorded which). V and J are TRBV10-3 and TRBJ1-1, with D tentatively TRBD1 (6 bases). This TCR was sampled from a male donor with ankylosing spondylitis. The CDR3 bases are TGTGCCATCAGTACCGATGGGGGGGCGGGCACTGAAGCTTTCTTT. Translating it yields CAISTDGGAGTEAFF.